This TCR beta chain originates from a study of technical replicates of blood from a few donors. Repertoires were generated with immunoSEQ multiplex PCR, while TCRdb's copy carries only in-frame clones and drops some. The table lists tens of thousands of clones, approximately 91% of them singletons. The CDR3 is 14 residues long. V dropped 10 bases and J dropped 7; count of bases not matched to a gene: 10. Germline lookup yields CDR1 LNHDA and CDR2 SQIVND (reference sequence). The specimen was T cells isolated from PBMCs. The TCR was taken from a human donor in good health. Some clones in this sample may be carry-over from other donors' samples. The rearrangement joins TRBV19 to TRBJ1-4, with 9 bases lining up with TRBD1. The CDR3 DNA reads as TGTGCCATTAATACCGGGACAGGGAGTGAAAAACTGTTTTTT. Amino acid sequence: CAINTGTGSEKLFF.